This section outlines one T cell receptor (beta chain) sequence together with its context. Germline V gene data show CDR1 as SGHRS and CDR2 as YFSETQ. Trimming took off 1 base at V and 4 bases at J, with 20 bases between the two ends. The CDR3 is made up of 17 amino acids. This sample stems from a study of long-term antiretroviral therapy in people with HIV. Study details: Collection of the earliest samples took place about a decade ahead of the 2015 immediate-ART recommendation.

None of the participants with HIV were treated outside the United States. At survey level, the immunoSEQ assay was run in its v3.0 version. Assay used: immunoSEQ multiplex PCR; TCRdb lists only in-frame clones, some missing. The data hold roughly 7,400 clones, with almost 75% observed a single time. The material sequenced was unsorted PBMCs, taken 0.2 years after starting antiretroviral therapy. This chain links TRBV5-1 with TRBJ1-2; D perhaps matches TRBD1 (5 bases). This clonotype was obtained from a man aged 40-49 years with HIV. CDR3 protein: CASSLSPGTDFLYGYTF. The CDR3 DNA sequence: TGCGCCAGCAGCTTGTCGCCGGGGACGGACTTCCTCTATGGCTACACCTTC.